The 22 T cell receptor beta chains given below trace back to one sample, sequenced in a study of cytomegalovirus exposure and HLA in healthy donors (TCRdb year 2017). The library was generated by the immunoSEQ multiplex PCR assay. TCRdb mirrors the immuneACCESS table, restricted to in-frame sequences. Some clones are absent from its copies; in checked studies, under half trace to an unresolved V gene, and the reason for the others is unknown. The sample table contains about 240,000 clones; only one count was recorded for 70% to 90% of them. The ten largest clonotypes hold less than 1.5% of the sample. Sequencing was performed on PBMCs. These receptors were obtained from a woman aged 25 to 39 in good health and CMV-seropositive.

The rearrangement joins TRBV18 to TRBJ1-5, with a tentative D call TRBD1 (5 bases). Germline values: CDR1 KGHSH, CDR2 LQKENI. This CDR3 is built from 14 residues. V was trimmed by 5 bases and J by 3 bases, leaving 11 bases between them. Here the CDR3 reads CASSADRPNQPQHF. The CDR3, as DNA: TGTGCCAGCTCAGCCGACAGACCCAATCAGCCCCAGCATTTT.

The rearrangement joins TRBV19 to TRBJ1-2; D perhaps matches TRBD1 (6 bases). The ends were cut back, 0 bases at V and 2 bases at J, with 10 bases in the middle. Germline CDR1 is LNHDA and CDR2 is SQIVND (reference sequence). The length of the CDR3 is 15 residues. CDR3 amino acids: CASSIDQDRNYGYTF. CDR3 bases: TGTGCCAGTAGTATAGATCAAGACAGGAACTATGGCTACACCTTC.

The chain has TRBV15 and TRBJ1-1; D is undetermined. This CDR3 contains 16 residues. V was shortened by 1 base and J by 4 bases, with 16 bases between the two germline ends. Per the germline V gene, CDR1 is LNHNV and CDR2 is YYDKDF (reference sequence). CDR3 region: CATSRGGGEGSTEAFF. DNA of the CDR3: TGTGCCACCAGCAGAGGGGGAGGTGAAGGGTCCACTGAAGCTTTCTTT.

V gene TRBV19 combines with J gene TRBJ2-1; 8 nucleotides line up with TRBD1. This CDR3 is 15 amino acids long. Germline V gene sequence: CDR1 LNHDA, CDR2 SQIVND (reference sequence). After removal of 5 bases from V and 1 base from J, the junction contained 4 bases not matched to a gene. In nucleotides, the CDR3 is TGTGCCAGTAGTTCGACAGGGGAGTCCTACAATGAGCAGTTCTTC. Amino acids: CASSSTGESYNEQFF.

The rearrangement joins TRBV5-1 to TRBJ1-2; tentatively, D is TRBD1 (6 bases). The CDR3 totals 14 residues. Germline CDR1 and CDR2: SGHRS and YFSETQ. Trimming pared 4 bases from V and 7 bases from J, leaving 17 bases between. The CDR3 region is CASSVATGNGGYTF. As DNA, the CDR3 is TGCGCCAGCAGCGTGGCAACAGGGAATGGTGGCTACACCTTC.

V usage is TRBV19 and J usage is TRBJ2-5, with 7 bases that match TRBD2. V gave up 4 bases and J gave up 4 bases; unmatched junction bases: 12. Germline-derived CDR1 and CDR2 are LNHDA and SQIVND (reference sequence). This CDR3 is built from 16 residues. The CDR3 DNA follows: TGTGCCAGTAGTAAATGGTGGACTAGTGGGTCAGAGACCCAGTACTTC. Translation: CASSKWWTSGSETQYF.

This rearrangement joins TRBV11-3 to TRBJ1-1, with D uncertain. The CDR3 sequence is 13 residues long. Between the trimmed V and J ends, which lost 0 bases and 6 bases, there was a span of 8 bases. CDR1 and CDR2 from the germline V gene are SGHNT and YENEEA. As DNA, the CDR3 is TGTGCCAGCAGCTTAGATCCGGGAGCTGAAGCTTTCTTT. Residues: CASSLDPGAEAFF.

This clone has only one observation. V and J are TRBV29-1 and TRBJ2-1; D possibly corresponds to TRBD2 (6 bases). Germline loops: CDR1 SQVTM, CDR2 ANQGSEA. CDR3 size: 14 residues. Trimming took off 7 bases at V and 7 bases at J, with 20 bases between the two ends. As DNA, the CDR3 is TGCAGCGCGGAACGGGACTTTCAATTAAATGAGCAGTTCTTC. Amino acid sequence: CSAERDFQLNEQFF.

This clone was observed a handful of times. V is TRBV29-1 and J is TRBJ1-2; no clear D. The length of the CDR3 is 12 residues. Trimming removed 8 bases from V and 7 bases from J, with 17 bases in between. Germline CDR1 SQVTM, CDR2 ANQGSEA. The CDR3 reads CSSRRLESGYTF. The CDR3 bases are TGCAGCTCCCGCCGATTGGAGAGTGGCTACACCTTC.

For this clone: This CDR3 is also generated by other DNA sequences in the sample. The rearrangement uses TRBV2 and TRBJ2-7; 12 bases match TRBD2. Trimming cost V 6 bases and J 3 bases; bases outside gene matches: 3. This CDR3 has 14 residues. Germline lookup yields CDR1 SNHLY and CDR2 FYNNEI. The CDR3 spells CASRSTSGGYEQYF. In nucleotides, the CDR3 is TGTGCCAGCAGATCGACTAGCGGGGGCTACGAGCAGTACTTC.

This chain joins TRBV7-8 and TRBJ1-5; 7 nucleotides agree with TRBD1. V lost 0 bases to trimming and J lost 0 bases; unmatched junction nucleotides: 8. CDR3 size: 18 residues. The germline CDR1 and CDR2 sequences are SGHVS and FQNEAQ. CDR3 bases: TGTGCCAGCAGCTTAGCGCGGGAGGGGGCATATAGCAATCAGCCCCAGCATTTT. Its translation: CASSLAREGAYSNQPQHF. The whole variable domain, remainder taken from reference TRBV7-8 and TRBJ1-5, is GAGVSQSPRYKVAKRGQDVALRCDPISGHVSLFWYQQALGQGPEFLTYFQNEAQLDKSGLPSDRFFAERPEGSVSTLKIQRTQQEDSAVYLCASSLAREGAYSNQPQHFGDGTRLSIL.

The rearrangement uses TRBV28 and TRBJ2-1, with 7 bases aligning to TRBD2. This CDR3 region has 14 residues. CDR1 is MDHEN, CDR2 SYDVKM, per germline. J gave up 3 bases and V 3 bases, and 2 bases lay outside the gene matches. The CDR3 sequence: CASSFSSGYNEQFF. In DNA form, the CDR3 reads TGTGCCAGCAGTTTCTCTAGCGGCTACAATGAGCAGTTCTTC.

This clone showed up just once. This chain connects TRBV7-6 to TRBJ2-2, with D uncertain. The CDR3 sequence is 14 residues long. CDR1 and CDR2 from the germline V gene are SGHVS and FNYEAQ. Trimming left V 1 base short and J 4 bases short, with 7 bases between. DNA of the CDR3: TGTGCCAGCAGCTTAGTCGAGCGCACCGGGGAGCTGTTTTTT. Protein sequence: CASSLVERTGELFF.

This clone was seen once. The gene calls are TRBV7-6 and TRBJ2-1, with TRBD2 identical over 9 bases. CDR1 and CDR2 (germline): SGHVS, FNYEAQ. The V gene end was trimmed by 2 bases and the J gene end by 0 bases; junction bases not matched to a gene: 2. This CDR3 comprises 16 residues. The CDR3 region is CASSLLSGSSYNEQFF. CDR3 nucleotide sequence: TGTGCCAGCAGCTTACTTAGCGGGAGCTCCTACAATGAGCAGTTCTTC.

This chain uses TRBV11-3 with TRBJ1-4; 9 bases fit TRBD1. Per the germline V gene, CDR1 is SGHNT and CDR2 is YENEEA. J gave up 4 bases and V 6 bases, and 9 bases lay outside the gene matches. The CDR3 consists of 16 residues. The CDR3 nucleotides are TGTGCCAGCAGTAACGGCGGGGGACAGGGTAATGAAAAACTGTTTTTT. This gives the protein CASSNGGGQGNEKLFF.

This chain uses TRBV2 with TRBJ1-2; 7 bases line up with TRBD1. This CDR3 comprises 16 residues. Losses at the gene ends were 3 bases for V and 4 bases for J; bases not matched to a gene: 11. CDR1 is SNHLY, CDR2 FYNNEI, per germline. CDR3 in amino acids: CASSERLRGTVYGYTF. In DNA, the CDR3 is TGTGCCAGCAGTGAGAGGTTAAGGGGGACAGTCTATGGCTACACCTTC.

In this sample, this clone turned up a few times. The chain links TRBV6-6 to TRBJ1-5; 7 nucleotides match TRBD1. The CDR3 contains 13 residues. Per the germline V gene, CDR1 is MNHNY and CDR2 is SVGAGI (reference sequence). V shed 8 bases and J 4 bases; nucleotides not matched to a gene: 5. The CDR3 region is CASAGQPNQPQHF. The DNA for the CDR3 is TGTGCCAGCGCGGGACAGCCTAATCAGCCCCAGCATTTT.

The chain carries TRBV6-1 and TRBJ2-7; TRBD1 agrees at 10 bases. The CDR3 has 15 residues. Unmatched junction bases numbered 11, after V lost 6 bases and J lost 6 bases. Germline loops: CDR1 MNHNS, CDR2 SASEGT. The DNA for the CDR3 is TGTGCCAGCAGAGGGGTACGAGGACAGGGGGGCGAGCAGTACTTC. Amino acid sequence: CASRGVRGQGGEQYF.

V gene TRBV5-6 combines with J gene TRBJ2-5; TRBD1 agrees at 8 bases. Germline CDR1 is SGHDT and CDR2 is YYEEEE. The CDR3 runs 17 residues. J was trimmed by 2 bases and V by 2 bases; bases with no gene match: 11. This CDR3 reads CASSFYLTGASQETQYF. The CDR3 nucleotides read TGTGCCAGCAGCTTCTATCTGACAGGGGCGTCACAAGAGACCCAGTACTTC.

CDR3 DNA: TGTGCCAGCACCCGACGGGGACTAGCGGGGGGTTCTGGGGCCAACGTCCTGACTTTC. It encodes CASTRRGLAGGSGANVLTF. The genes are TRBV27 and TRBJ2-6; TRBD2 matches at 15 bases. Germline values: CDR1 MNHEY, CDR2 SMNVEV (reference sequence). CDR3 length equals 19 residues. Trimming at V came to 7 bases and at J to 1 base, leaving 8 bases not matched to a gene.

The chain uses TRBV27 and TRBJ1-1; 8 nucleotides match TRBD1. Germline V lookup: CDR1 MNHEY, CDR2 SMNVEV (reference sequence). The length of the CDR3 is 14 residues. After removal of 4 bases from V and 1 base from J, the junction contained 2 bases not matched to a gene. CDR3 residues: CASSSGTGNTEAFF. The CDR3 bases are TGTGCCAGCAGTTCCGGGACAGGGAACACTGAAGCTTTCTTT.

This chain links TRBV2 with TRBJ1-1, with 11 bases matching TRBD1. The junction had 5 bases not matched to a gene; V was cut back by 6 bases and J by 5 bases. Germline CDR1 reads SNHLY; CDR2 reads FYNNEI. This CDR3 has 14 residues. The CDR3 is CASRGGQGETEAFF. CDR3 nucleotides: TGTGCCAGCAGGGGGGGACAGGGGGAGACTGAAGCTTTCTTT.